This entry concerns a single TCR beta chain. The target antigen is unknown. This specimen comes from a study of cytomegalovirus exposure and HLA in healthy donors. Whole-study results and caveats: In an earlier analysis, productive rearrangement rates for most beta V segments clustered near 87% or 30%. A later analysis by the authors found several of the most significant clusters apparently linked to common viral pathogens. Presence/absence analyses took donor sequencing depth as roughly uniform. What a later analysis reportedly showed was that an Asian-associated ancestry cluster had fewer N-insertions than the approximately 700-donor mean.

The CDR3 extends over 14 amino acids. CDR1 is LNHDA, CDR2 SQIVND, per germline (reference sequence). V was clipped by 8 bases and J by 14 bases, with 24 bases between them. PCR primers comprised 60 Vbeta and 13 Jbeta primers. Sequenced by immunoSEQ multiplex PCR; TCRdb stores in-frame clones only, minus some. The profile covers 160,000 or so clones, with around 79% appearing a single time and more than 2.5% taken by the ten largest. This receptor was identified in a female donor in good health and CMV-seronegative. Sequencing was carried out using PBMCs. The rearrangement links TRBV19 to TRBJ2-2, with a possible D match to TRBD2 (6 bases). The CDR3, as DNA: TGTGCCAGTTCGAACGATGGAGGGCCCGGGTGCCTGTTTTTT. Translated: CASSNDGGPGCLFF.